This T cell receptor (beta chain) is from a study of CD8+ T cells in alopecia areata. Study details: Twice a day, 5 to 10 mg of oral tofacitinib was administered to treated patients.

Individuals with alopecia areata gave both lesional scalp punch biopsies and peripheral blood for collection. RNA was extracted and reverse transcribed into cDNA as the sequencing template. Sequencing used immunoSEQ multiplex PCR; TCRdb keeps in-frame clones, though not all of them. The sample includes 140,000 to 150,000 clones, 40% to 55% of them seen just once. The germline V gene encodes CDR1 MNHNS and CDR2 SASEGT. The ends were cut back, 1 base at V and 5 bases at J, with 11 bases in the middle. The length of the CDR3 is 14 residues. The sample here was CD4+ T cells sorted from blood, taken at week 0. The sequence came from a human donor with alopecia areata. V is TRBV6-1 and J is TRBJ2-5, with no clear D. The CDR3 DNA reads as TGTGCCAGCAGTGAAGGCCCAGCAGTTGAGACCCAGTACTTC. As protein: CASSEGPAVETQYF.